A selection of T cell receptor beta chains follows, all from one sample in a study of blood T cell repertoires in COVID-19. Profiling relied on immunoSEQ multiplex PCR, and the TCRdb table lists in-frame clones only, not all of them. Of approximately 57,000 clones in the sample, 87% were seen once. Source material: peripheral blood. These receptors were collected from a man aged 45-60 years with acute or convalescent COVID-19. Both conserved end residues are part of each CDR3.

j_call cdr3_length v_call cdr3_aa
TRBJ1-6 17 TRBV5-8 CASSLGSGSSYNSPLHF
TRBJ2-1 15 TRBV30 CAWSRGGADVNEQFF
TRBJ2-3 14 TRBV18 CASSPPGGADTQYF
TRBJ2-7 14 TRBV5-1 CASSLGTGALEQYF
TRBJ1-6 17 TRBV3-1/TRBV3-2 CASSQAGTGQGTSPLHF
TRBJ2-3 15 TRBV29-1 CSVDPSGGSTDTQYF
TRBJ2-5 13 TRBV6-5 CASERQGGETQYF
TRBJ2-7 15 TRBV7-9 CASSPPRQGRYEQYF
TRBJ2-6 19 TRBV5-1 CASSPIFGTGNSGANVLTF
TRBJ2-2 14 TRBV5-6 CASSFGRGTGELFF
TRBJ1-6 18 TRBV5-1 CASSLRQGPGDDNSPLHF
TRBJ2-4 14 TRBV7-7 CASSPGTYKNIQYF
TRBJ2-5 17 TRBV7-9 CASSLAREGRTPRKANF
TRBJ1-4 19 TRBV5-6 CASSPRDSLWGATNEKLFF